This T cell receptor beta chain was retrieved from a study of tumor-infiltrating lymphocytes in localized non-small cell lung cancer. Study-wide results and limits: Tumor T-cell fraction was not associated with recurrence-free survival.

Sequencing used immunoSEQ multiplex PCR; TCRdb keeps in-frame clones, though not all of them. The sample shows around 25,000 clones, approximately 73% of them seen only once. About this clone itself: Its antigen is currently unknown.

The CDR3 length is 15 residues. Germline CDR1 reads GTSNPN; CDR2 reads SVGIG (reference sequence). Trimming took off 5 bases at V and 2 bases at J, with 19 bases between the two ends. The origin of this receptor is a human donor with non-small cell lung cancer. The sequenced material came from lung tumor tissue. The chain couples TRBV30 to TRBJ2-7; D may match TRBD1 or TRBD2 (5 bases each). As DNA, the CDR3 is TGTGCCTGGGGTCTTGGGGGAAACCCAACCTACGAGCAGTACTTC. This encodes CAWGLGGNPTYEQYF.